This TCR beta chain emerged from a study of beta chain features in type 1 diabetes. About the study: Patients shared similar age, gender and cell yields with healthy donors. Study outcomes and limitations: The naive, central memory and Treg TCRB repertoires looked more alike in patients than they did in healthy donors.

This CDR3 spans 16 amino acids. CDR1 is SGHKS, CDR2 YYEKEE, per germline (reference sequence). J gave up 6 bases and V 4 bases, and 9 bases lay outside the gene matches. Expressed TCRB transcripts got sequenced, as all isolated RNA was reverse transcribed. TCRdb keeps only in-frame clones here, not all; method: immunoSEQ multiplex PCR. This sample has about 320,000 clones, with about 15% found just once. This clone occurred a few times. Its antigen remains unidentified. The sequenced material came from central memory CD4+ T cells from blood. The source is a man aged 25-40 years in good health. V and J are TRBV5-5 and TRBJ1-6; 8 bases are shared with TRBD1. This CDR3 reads CASSVERGQANSPLHF. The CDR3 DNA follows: TGTGCCAGCAGCGTTGAGCGGGGACAGGCTAATTCACCCCTCCACTTT.